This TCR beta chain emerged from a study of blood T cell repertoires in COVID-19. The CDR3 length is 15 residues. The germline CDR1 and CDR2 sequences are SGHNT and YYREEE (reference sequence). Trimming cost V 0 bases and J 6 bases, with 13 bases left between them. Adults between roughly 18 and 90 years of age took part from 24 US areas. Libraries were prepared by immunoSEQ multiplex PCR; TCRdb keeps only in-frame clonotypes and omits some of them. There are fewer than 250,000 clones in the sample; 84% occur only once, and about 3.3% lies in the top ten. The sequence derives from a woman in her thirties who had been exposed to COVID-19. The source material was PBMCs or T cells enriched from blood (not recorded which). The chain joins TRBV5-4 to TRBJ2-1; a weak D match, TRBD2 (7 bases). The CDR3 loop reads CASSLATGGPNEQFF. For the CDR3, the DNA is TGTGCCAGCAGCTTGGCTACCGGGGGGCCCAATGAGCAGTTCTTC.